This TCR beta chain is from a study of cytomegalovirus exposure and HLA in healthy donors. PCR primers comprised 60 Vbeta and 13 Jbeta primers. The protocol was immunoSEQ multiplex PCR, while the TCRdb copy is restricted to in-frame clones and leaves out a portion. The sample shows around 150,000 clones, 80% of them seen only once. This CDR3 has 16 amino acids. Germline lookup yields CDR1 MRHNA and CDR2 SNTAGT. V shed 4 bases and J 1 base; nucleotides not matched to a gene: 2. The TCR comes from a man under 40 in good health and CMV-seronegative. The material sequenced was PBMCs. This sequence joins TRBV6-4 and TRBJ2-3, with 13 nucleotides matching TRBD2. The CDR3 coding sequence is TGTGCCAGCAGTGTCGGGACTAGCGGGGGCACAGATACGCAGTATTTT. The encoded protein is CASSVGTSGGTDTQYF.